The entry below gives a single T cell receptor (beta chain) sequence along with its context. The source of the sample is a study of blood T cell repertoires in COVID-19. Study in general: Samples representing acute and convalescent COVID-19 were sourced from the United States, Italy and Spain. The analysed material was cDNA or gDNA that came from T cells, B-cell-depleted T cells, or PBMCs.

Methods used by the authors: Researchers report that nucleated cell counts were estimated from reference gene primer amplification. Clones were read by immunoSEQ multiplex PCR, and TCRdb kept only the in-frame ones, dropping some. The V and J calls and the clone size are those of that table, but D and trimming were determined from the DNA. This sample yields 150,000 to 200,000 clones, of which approximately 85% are seen a single time; 9.8% belongs to the top ten. This CDR3 comprises 14 residues. Trimming cost V 4 bases and J 0 bases, with 9 bases left between them. CDR1 and CDR2 (germline): MDHEN, SYDVKM.

The receptor was derived from a woman at least 80 years old with acute or convalescent COVID-19. The rearrangement joins TRBV28 to TRBJ1-2; D gene unclear. Sequencing was carried out using peripheral blood. CDR3 DNA sequence: TGTGCCAGCAGTTCACCTCCAGCTAACTATGGCTACACCTTC. The encoded protein is CASSSPPANYGYTF.